The entry below describes one TCR beta chain. Trimming cost V 0 bases and J 6 bases, with 13 bases left between them. This CDR3 spans 15 amino acids. CDR1 is SGHRS, CDR2 YFSETQ, per germline. As handled by the study authors: For nucleated cells, counts were estimated from reference gene primer amplification. Only in-frame clones appear in the TCRdb table, and some are missing; sequencing was by immunoSEQ multiplex PCR. V, J and clone size reflect that table, while D and trimming were determined from the DNA. This sample has about 130,000 clones, with around 85% found just once. The record originates from a study of blood T cell repertoires in COVID-19. Study in general: There were acute and convalescent COVID-19 samples, and they came from the United States, Italy and Spain. The cDNA or gDNA used as material had been derived from T cells, B-cell-depleted T cells, or PBMCs.

Specimen: peripheral blood. J is TRBJ2-1 and V is TRBV5-1; D uncertain. This clonotype was sampled from a human donor in a cohort sampled during active COVID-19. DNA for the CDR3: TGCGCCAGCAGCTTGGATCCTAGTTTAGGCAATGAGCAGTTCTTC. This gives the protein CASSLDPSLGNEQFF.